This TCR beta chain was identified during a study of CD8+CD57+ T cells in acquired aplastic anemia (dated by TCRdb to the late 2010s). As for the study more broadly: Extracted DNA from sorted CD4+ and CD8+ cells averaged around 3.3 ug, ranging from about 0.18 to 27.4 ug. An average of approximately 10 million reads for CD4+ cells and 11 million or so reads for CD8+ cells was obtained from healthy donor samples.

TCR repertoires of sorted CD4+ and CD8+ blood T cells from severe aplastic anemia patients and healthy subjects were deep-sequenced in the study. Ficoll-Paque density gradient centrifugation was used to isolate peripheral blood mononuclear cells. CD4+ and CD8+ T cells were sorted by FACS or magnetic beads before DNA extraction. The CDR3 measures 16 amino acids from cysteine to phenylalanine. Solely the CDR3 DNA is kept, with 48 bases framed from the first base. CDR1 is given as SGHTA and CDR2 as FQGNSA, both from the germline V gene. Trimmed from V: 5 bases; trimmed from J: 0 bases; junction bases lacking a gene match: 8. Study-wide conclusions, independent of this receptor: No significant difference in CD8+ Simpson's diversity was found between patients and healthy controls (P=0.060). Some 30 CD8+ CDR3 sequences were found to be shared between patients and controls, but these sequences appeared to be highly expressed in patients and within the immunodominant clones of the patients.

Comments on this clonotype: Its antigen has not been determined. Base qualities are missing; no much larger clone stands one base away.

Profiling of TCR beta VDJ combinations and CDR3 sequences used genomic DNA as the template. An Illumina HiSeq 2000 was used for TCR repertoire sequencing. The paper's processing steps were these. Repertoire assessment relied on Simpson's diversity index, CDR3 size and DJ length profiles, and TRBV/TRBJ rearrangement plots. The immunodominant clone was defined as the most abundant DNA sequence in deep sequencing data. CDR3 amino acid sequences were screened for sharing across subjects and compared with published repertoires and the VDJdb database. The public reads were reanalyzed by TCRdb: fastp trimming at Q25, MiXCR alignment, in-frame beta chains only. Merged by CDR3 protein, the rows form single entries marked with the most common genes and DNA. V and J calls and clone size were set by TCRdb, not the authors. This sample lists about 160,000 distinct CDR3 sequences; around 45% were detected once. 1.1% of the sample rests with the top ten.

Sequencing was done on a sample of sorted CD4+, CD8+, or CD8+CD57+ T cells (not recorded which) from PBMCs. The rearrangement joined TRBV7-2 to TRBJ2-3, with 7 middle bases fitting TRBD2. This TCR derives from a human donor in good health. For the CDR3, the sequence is CASSVSGLISTDTQYF. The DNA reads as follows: TGTGCCAGCAGCGTTAGCGGGCTTATTAGCACAGATACGCAGTATTTT.